Listed here are 26 T cell receptor beta chains from one sample, sequenced in a study of blood T cell repertoires in COVID-19. Repertoires were generated with immunoSEQ multiplex PCR, while TCRdb's copy carries only in-frame clones and drops some. Of roughly 17,000 clones detected, 85% to 95% appear once; the ten largest clones hold about 6%. The sequenced sample consisted of peripheral blood. The source is a human donor in a cohort sampled during active COVID-19.

The chain uses TRBV30 and TRBJ1-1; 9 bases align to TRBD1. The germline CDR1 and CDR2 sequences are GTSNPN and SVGIG (reference sequence). V lost 5 bases and J lost 6; bases outside the gene matches: 4. The CDR3 is 12 residues long. The CDR3 reads CAWGDRASEAFF. The CDR3 region has the DNA TGTGCCTGGGGGGACAGGGCGTCTGAAGCTTTCTTT. Supplemented by reference TRBV30 and TRBJ1-1, the full variable domain reads SQTIHQWPATLVQPVGSPLSLECTVEGTSNPNLYWYRQAAGRGLQLLFYSVGIGQISSEVPQNLSASRPQDRQFILSSKKLLLSDSGFYLCAWGDRASEAFFGQGTRLTVV.

The chain couples TRBV30 to TRBJ2-5, with a tentative D call TRBD2 (5 bases). The germline V gene has CDR1 GTSNPN and CDR2 SVGIG (reference sequence). This CDR3 contains 14 residues. The V end was cut by 4 bases, the J end by 5 bases, with 17 bases between. The CDR3 coding sequence is TGTGCCTGGAACGGTCTAGCAGAGGGCGAGACCCAGTACTTC. Translated, it gives CAWNGLAEGETQYF.

The rearrangement joins TRBV9 to TRBJ2-7; TRBD1 matches 7 bases. There are 13 residues in the CDR3. Per the germline V gene, CDR1 is SGDLS and CDR2 is YYNGEE. After removal of 3 bases from V and 6 bases from J, the junction contained 6 bases not matched to a gene. CDR3 DNA: TGTGCCAGCAGCGCGACAGGGTCTGGCGAGCAGTACTTC. Translation: CASSATGSGEQYF.

V usage is TRBV7-2 and J usage is TRBJ2-4, with 9 bases lining up with TRBD2. The V segment lost 5 bases and the J segment 8 bases; nucleotides outside the gene matches: 16. The CDR3 has 17 residues. In germline, CDR1 is SGHTA, CDR2 FQGNSA. CDR3 DNA sequence: TGTGCCAGCAGCCATCCGACTAGCGGCCCCGGGGTGTACATTCAGTACTTC. Its protein product is CASSHPTSGPGVYIQYF.

V is TRBV4-1 and J is TRBJ1-4, with 10 bases lining up with TRBD1. CDR1 MGHRA and CDR2 YSYEKL come from the germline V gene. J was trimmed by 8 bases and V by 0 bases; bases with no gene match: 9. The length of the CDR3 is 17 residues. This chain's CDR3 is CASSQDPPGQGYEKLFF. DNA for the CDR3: TGCGCCAGCAGCCAAGATCCTCCGGGACAGGGGTACGAAAAACTGTTTTTT.

The chain uses TRBV11-2 and TRBJ2-4, with D perhaps matching TRBD2 (6 bases). The CDR3 covers 13 residues. V was pared by 3 bases and J by 8 bases, with 11 bases between. Germline CDR1 and CDR2: SGHAT and FQNNGV. The DNA of the CDR3 is TGTGCCAGCAGCTTGTCCGGGAGTGACATTCAGTACTTC. This gives the protein CASSLSGSDIQYF.

The chain uses TRBV4-1 and TRBJ2-1; 9 bases agree with TRBD2. The germline V gene encodes CDR1 MGHRA and CDR2 YSYEKL. The CDR3 is 15 residues long. Trimming took 6 bases from V and 7 from J; bases not matched to a gene: 10. The CDR3 reads CASSGWLAGSNEQFF. The DNA for the CDR3 is TGCGCCAGCAGTGGGTGGCTAGCGGGGTCGAATGAGCAGTTCTTC.

V gene TRBV19 combines with J gene TRBJ1-1; D is ambiguous. The CDR3 has 14 amino acids. Germline CDR1 and CDR2: LNHDA and SQIVND (reference sequence). Between the trimmed V and J ends, which lost 1 base and 1 base, there was a span of 7 bases. This CDR3 reads CASSIGRPNTEAFF. As DNA, the CDR3 is TGTGCCAGTAGTATAGGGCGGCCGAACACTGAAGCTTTCTTT.

V gene TRBV7-6 combines with J gene TRBJ2-1; TRBD2 aligns across 11 bases. The CDR3 has 15 residues. Germline V CDR1 and CDR2: SGHVS, FNYEAQ. Trimming cost V 5 bases and J 5 bases; bases outside gene matches: 5. This CDR3 reads CASSLGLAEHNEQFF. In nucleotides, the CDR3 is TGTGCCAGCAGCCTGGGACTAGCGGAACACAATGAGCAGTTCTTC.

CDR3 nucleotides: TGTGCCAGCAGTTTATGGGGGACAGACAGTTACTCTGGGGCCAACGTCCTGACTTTC. Translated, it gives CASSLWGTDSYSGANVLTF. The chain joins TRBV27 to TRBJ2-6; TRBD1 matches at 7 bases. CDR1 and CDR2 (germline): MNHEY, SMNVEV (reference sequence). This CDR3 region has 19 residues. V lost 1 base to trimming and J lost 0 bases; unmatched junction nucleotides: 9.

This chain joins TRBV5-4 and TRBJ2-5; weak D call: TRBD2 (6 bases). Trimming pared 4 bases from V and 2 bases from J, leaving 27 bases between. This CDR3 is built from 19 residues. Germline lookup yields CDR1 SGHNT and CDR2 YYREEE (reference sequence). The CDR3 loop is CASSRSTLSSGSLQETQYF. The CDR3 DNA reads TGTGCCAGCAGCCGCTCAACACTGAGTAGCGGATCCCTACAAGAGACCCAGTACTTC. The complete variable domain, with remaining parts taken from reference TRBV5-4 and TRBJ2-5, reads ETGVTQSPTHLIKTRGQQVTLRCSSQSGHNTVSWYQQALGQGPQFIFQYYREEENGRGNFPPRFSGLQFPNYSSELNVNALELDDSALYLCASSRSTLSSGSLQETQYFGPGTRLLVL.

The V and J genes are TRBV28 and TRBJ2-7; D uncertain. The V end was cut by 1 base, the J end by 2 bases, with 6 bases between. Looked up from germline, CDR1 is MDHEN and CDR2 is SYDVKM. The CDR3 totals 13 residues. CDR3 protein: CASSLFSPYEQYF. The CDR3 nucleotides read TGTGCCAGCAGTTTATTTTCTCCCTACGAGCAGTACTTC.

The chain employs TRBV19 and TRBJ2-5; 13 bases map to TRBD2. Germline loops: CDR1 LNHDA, CDR2 SQIVND (reference sequence). V trimming: 3 bases; J trimming: 2 bases; junction bases outside the gene matches: 3. This CDR3 spans 16 amino acids. CDR3 DNA sequence: TGTGCCAGTAGTATCTCGACTAGCGGGGGGCAAGAGACCCAGTACTTC. Translating gives CASSISTSGGQETQYF.

This chain connects TRBV6-2 or TRBV6-3 to TRBJ1-4; D uncertain. This CDR3 region has 15 residues. The germline gives CDR1 MNHEY, CDR2 SVGEGT. Trimming cost V 2 bases and J 4 bases, with 11 bases left between them. The CDR3 region is CASSYGVRLNEKLFF. The CDR3 bases are TGTGCCAGCAGTTACGGTGTCAGACTTAATGAAAAACTGTTTTTT.

The chain has TRBV6-5 and TRBJ1-2; TRBD1 might be the D (6 bases). The CDR3 is 15 residues long. V lost 6 bases, J lost 4 bases, and 18 bases lay in between. CDR1 and CDR2 (germline): MNHEY, SVGAGI. The CDR3 bases are TGTGCCAGCAGCGGAACAGGGCCTGGAGGCTATGGCTACACCTTC. Amino acid sequence: CASSGTGPGGYGYTF.

V and J are TRBV19 and TRBJ2-7, with D possibly matching TRBD2 (5 bases). Germline V CDR1 and CDR2: LNHDA, SQIVND (reference sequence). CDR3 length: 15 amino acids. Trimming shortened V by 5 bases and J by 7 bases, and 21 bases separated the two germline ends. CDR3 DNA sequence: TGTGCCAGTAGTCCCGACGGACTCCGGACCGGGGAGCAGTACTTC. This encodes CASSPDGLRTGEQYF.

The chain recombines TRBV11-2 with TRBJ2-1, with D perhaps matching TRBD2 (5 bases). Germline CDR1 reads SGHAT; CDR2 reads FQNNGV. The CDR3 length is 14 residues. V dropped 1 base and J dropped 8 bases, with 12 bases sitting between them. Here the CDR3 DNA reads TGTGCCAGCAGCTTAGGAGGGTCGAGCGATGAGCAGTTCTTC. Translated, it gives CASSLGGSSDEQFF.

This clone was found once. The rearrangement links TRBV30 to TRBJ1-3; possibly TRBD1 for D (5 bases). This CDR3 comprises 14 residues. Germline V lookup: CDR1 GTSNPN, CDR2 SVGIG (reference sequence). Trimming cost V 5 bases and J 4 bases, with 15 bases left between them. CDR3 nucleotides: TGTGCCTGGGTTGGACAATCAGCAGGAAACACCATATATTTT. The encoded protein is CAWVGQSAGNTIYF.

V and J are TRBV10-1 and TRBJ2-7; 9 bases fit TRBD2. Trimming at V came to 0 bases and at J to 6 bases, leaving 6 bases not matched to a gene. The CDR3 spans 15 residues. Germline V CDR1 and CDR2: WNHNN, SYGVQD (reference sequence). The CDR3 DNA follows: TGCGCCAGCAGTGAGTCGGCTGTTAGCGGGGGCGAGCAGTACTTC. This codes for CASSESAVSGGEQYF.

CDR3: CSVELAGGLKNIQYF. As DNA, the CDR3 is TGCAGCGTTGAACTAGCGGGAGGACTCAAAAACATTCAGTACTTC. The chain is built from TRBV29-1 and TRBJ2-4, with 11 bases that match TRBD2. The CDR3 consists of 15 residues. Germline CDR1 reads SQVTM; CDR2 reads ANQGSEA. Losses at the gene ends were 2 bases for V and 3 bases for J; bases not matched to a gene: 3.

V usage is TRBV19 and J usage is TRBJ1-5; D call uncertain. CDR1 LNHDA and CDR2 SQIVND come from the germline V gene (reference sequence). The V end lost 3 bases, the J end lost 4 bases, and 4 bases lay between the germline ends. CDR3 length equals 12 residues. Here the CDR3 reads CASSIRNQPQHF. The CDR3 DNA reads TGTGCCAGTAGTATTCGGAATCAGCCCCAGCATTTT.

J is TRBJ2-3 and V is TRBV10-1; D remains ambiguous. Looked up from germline, CDR1 is WNHNN and CDR2 is SYGVQD (reference sequence). This CDR3 comprises 14 residues. V lost 2 bases, J lost 2 bases, and 8 bases lay in between. CDR3 DNA: TGCGCCAGCAGTGAGAACAGCCCCACAGATACGCAGTATTTT. Translated, it gives CASSENSPTDTQYF.

This rearrangement joins TRBV7-2 to TRBJ2-7; 14 bases are a match to TRBD2. J lost 2 bases, V lost 5 bases, and 11 bases had no gene match. Germline CDR1 is SGHTA and CDR2 is FQGNSA. The CDR3 has 18 residues. CDR3 coding DNA: TGTGCCAGCAGCATGGGACTAGCGGGAGAGATAGGGACCTACGAGCAGTACTTC. Translating gives CASSMGLAGEIGTYEQYF.

The chain is built from TRBV29-1 and TRBJ1-1; the D gene is possibly TRBD1 (6 bases). Trimming cost V 0 bases and J 5 bases, with 16 bases left between them. From germline, CDR1 is SQVTM and CDR2 ANQGSEA. The length of the CDR3 is 15 residues. The DNA of the CDR3 is TGCAGCGTTGAAGACCCAACAGGGTTCGGAACTGAAGCTTTCTTT. Translating gives CSVEDPTGFGTEAFF.

The count of this clone is one. V is TRBV19 and J is TRBJ2-3; the D is unclear. Trimming shortened V by 8 bases and J by 3 bases, and 15 bases separated the two germline ends. Germline values: CDR1 LNHDA, CDR2 SQIVND (reference sequence). The CDR3 spans 14 residues. The CDR3 is CASSFSLSTDTQYF. The DNA of the CDR3 is TGTGCCAGTTCATTCTCGCTCAGTACAGATACGCAGTATTTT.

The chain combines TRBV24-1 with TRBJ1-2; 9 nucleotides align to TRBD1. The CDR3 consists of 15 residues. The V and J ends lost 3 bases and 8 bases, in that order; junction bases with no gene match: 9. The germline CDR1 and CDR2 sequences are KGHDR and SFDVKD. CDR3 in amino acids: CATSDSGQGIEGYTF. DNA for the CDR3: TGTGCCACCAGTGATAGCGGACAGGGGATTGAAGGCTACACCTTC.